The 28 T cell receptor beta chains listed next were all sequenced from one sample in a study of T cell changes during pregnancy in multiple sclerosis. Profiled with immunoSEQ multiplex PCR; TCRdb holds only in-frame clones, not every one. The table records some 24,000 clones, 70% to 90% of them present only once. The specimen comprised CD4+ T cells from peripheral blood mononuclear cells, sampled in the second trimester of pregnancy. All receptors derive from a female donor in good health, enrolled as a control in a pregnancy study.

CDR3 protein: CASSLIAGGANEQFF. The CDR3 DNA is TGTGCCAGCAGCTTAATAGCGGGGGGCGCAAATGAGCAGTTCTTC. The V and J genes are TRBV7-9 and TRBJ2-1; 10 positions agree with TRBD2. V was clipped by 2 bases and J by 7 bases; unmatched bases: 5. The CDR3 extends over 15 amino acids. Germline loops: CDR1 SEHNR, CDR2 FQNEAQ (reference sequence).

The chain is built from TRBV4-1 and TRBJ2-3; TRBD2 aligns across 8 bases. Germline lookup yields CDR1 MGHRA and CDR2 YSYEKL. Trimming removed 1 base from V and 1 base from J; junction bases left unmatched: 7. CDR3 size: 17 residues. CDR3 loop: CASSQVLAGLGTDTQYF. CDR3 DNA sequence: TGCGCCAGCAGCCAAGTTTTAGCGGGATTAGGCACAGATACGCAGTATTTT.

The chain combines TRBV9 with TRBJ2-3, with TRBD2 identical over 14 bases. Losses at the gene ends were 3 bases for V and 6 bases for J; bases not matched to a gene: 12. This CDR3 contains 18 residues. Per germline, CDR1 SGDLS and CDR2 YYNGEE. In DNA, the CDR3 is TGTGCCAGCAGCGCGTCGAGGGGACTAGCGGGAGTGGATGATACGCAGTATTTT. Protein: CASSASRGLAGVDDTQYF.

The chain combines TRBV11-2 with TRBJ2-3; 8 bases are a match to TRBD2. Trimming removed 3 bases from V and 2 bases from J; junction bases left unmatched: 10. The CDR3 is made up of 17 amino acids. Germline CDR1 and CDR2: SGHAT and FQNNGV. DNA for the CDR3: TGTGCCAGCAGCTTCCAGTTTAGACTAGCGAACACAGATACGCAGTATTTT. It yields the protein CASSFQFRLANTDTQYF.

This chain connects TRBV9 to TRBJ2-1; tentative D call: TRBD1 (5 bases). The CDR3 has 13 residues. Per the germline V gene, CDR1 is SGDLS and CDR2 is YYNGEE. With 0 bases removed from V and 10 bases from J, the gap between germline ends came to 11 bases. The CDR3 loop is CASSVAQGSEQFF. The CDR3 DNA reads as TGTGCCAGCAGCGTAGCTCAGGGAAGCGAGCAGTTCTTC. Full variable domain (outside the CDR3, taken from reference TRBV9 and TRBJ2-1): DSGVTQTPKHLITATGQRVTLRCSPRSGDLSVYWYQQSLDQGLQFLIQYYNGEERAKGNILERFSAQQFPDLHSELNLSSLELGDSALYFCASSVAQGSEQFFGPGTRLTVL.

CDR3 loop: CASSNRGYGYTF. The CDR3 coding sequence is TGTGCCAGCAGTAATCGCGGGTATGGCTACACCTTC. This chain uses TRBV28 with TRBJ1-2; the D is unclear. Germline V lookup: CDR1 MDHEN, CDR2 SYDVKM. The ends were cut back, 5 bases at V and 5 bases at J, with 9 bases in the middle. This CDR3 region has 12 residues.

This chain links TRBV28 with TRBJ1-1; 7 nucleotides match TRBD1. The trim removed 5 bases at V and 5 bases at J, leaving 11 bases unmatched. Germline V CDR1 and CDR2: MDHEN, SYDVKM. The CDR3 is made up of 15 amino acids. CDR3 sequence reads: CASSPQRGHGTEAFF. The CDR3 nucleotides read TGTGCCAGCAGTCCTCAAAGGGGGCATGGGACTGAAGCTTTCTTT.

This chain connects TRBV6-1 to TRBJ2-5; 7 positions match TRBD1. CDR3 length: 16 residues. J lost 5 bases, V lost 0 bases, and 9 bases had no gene match. Germline-derived CDR1 and CDR2 are MNHNS and SASEGT. The CDR3 nucleotides read TGTGCCAGCAGTGAAGCCGAGGGACAGCCGGGGGAGACCCAGTACTTC. Residues: CASSEAEGQPGETQYF.

The V call is TRBV9, the J call TRBJ2-5; D may be TRBD2 (5 bases). The J call may be incorrect, as the DNA end agrees better with TRBJ2-7. CDR1 is SGDLS and CDR2 is YYNGEE in the germline V gene. This CDR3 is built from 14 residues. CDR3 sequence reads: CAKHRKAGRYEQYF. CDR3 DNA: TGTGCCAAACACCGTAAGGCGGGCCGCTACGAGCAGTACTTC.

The J gene is TRBJ2-1, the V gene TRBV28, with 8 bases identical to TRBD2. J was trimmed by 7 bases and V by 2 bases; bases with no gene match: 7. The CDR3 runs to 15 residues. Germline CDR1 and CDR2: MDHEN and SYDVKM. CDR3 loop: CASSLPGLAGNEQFF. CDR3 DNA: TGTGCCAGCAGTTTACCGGGGCTAGCGGGTAATGAGCAGTTCTTC.

The J gene is TRBJ2-1, the V gene TRBV6-6, with 7 bases fitting TRBD1. The CDR3 loop spans 15 amino acids. V dropped 4 bases and J dropped 5; count of bases not matched to a gene: 8. CDR1 MNHNY and CDR2 SVGAGI come from the germline V gene (reference sequence). CDR3 loop: CASSSPGTVHNEQFF. Written as DNA, the CDR3 is TGTGCCAGCAGTTCGCCCGGGACAGTACACAATGAGCAGTTCTTC.

The rearrangement links TRBV10-3 to TRBJ1-4; D unclear. Germline V CDR1 and CDR2: ENHRY, SYGVKD. Trimming took off 5 bases at V and 0 bases at J, with 7 bases between the two ends. The CDR3 totals 14 residues. CDR3 amino acids: CAISTVATNEKLFF. DNA of the CDR3: TGTGCCATCAGTACAGTTGCAACTAATGAAAAACTGTTTTTT.

This clone was seen only once. The CDR3 region has the DNA TGTGCCAGCAGCCGCGTGATGGGGGGGGAGCAGTACTTC. Translated, it gives CASSRVMGGEQYF. The V call is TRBV7-3, the J call TRBJ2-7; TRBD2 matches at 7 bases. The germline V gene has CDR1 SGHTA and CDR2 FQGTGA. The CDR3 extends over 13 amino acids. Unmatched junction bases numbered 8, after V lost 5 bases and J lost 7 bases. The variable domain in full, completed from reference TRBV7-3 and TRBJ2-7, reads GAGVSQTPSNKVTEKGKYVELRCDPISGHTALYWYRQSLGQGPEFLIYFQGTGAADDSGLPNDRFFAVRPEGSVSTLKIQRTERGDSAVYLCASSRVMGGEQYFGPGTRLTVT.

The gene calls are TRBV9 and TRBJ2-5; 9 bases fit TRBD1. V trimming: 6 bases; J trimming: 3 bases; junction bases outside the gene matches: 15. The germline V gene encodes CDR1 SGDLS and CDR2 YYNGEE. The CDR3 extends over 17 amino acids. DNA of the CDR3: TGTGCCAGCATCGTGGACAGGGGTGAAGCCGCTGAAGAGACCCAGTACTTC. Translated, it gives CASIVDRGEAAEETQYF.

The chain carries TRBV15 and TRBJ2-5; TRBD1 matches at 7 bases. The J call may not be correct, given that the DNA end is closer to TRBJ2-7. Germline CDR1 and CDR2: LNHNV and YYDKDF (reference sequence). The CDR3 totals 13 residues. CDR3 in DNA: TGTGCCACCAGCAGGACAGGGAGCTACGAGCAGTACTTC. Protein: CATSRTGSYEQYF.

This chain uses TRBV27 with TRBJ1-2, with a weak D call TRBD1 (5 bases). Germline CDR1 MNHEY, CDR2 SMNVEV (reference sequence). The V end was cut by 2 bases, the J end by 5 bases, with 9 bases between. The CDR3 spans 13 residues. The CDR3 region has the DNA TGTGCCAGCAGTTTAGCGGCAGGGTATGGCTACACCTTC. Its translation is CASSLAAGYGYTF.

This chain uses TRBV29-1 with TRBJ2-3; 8 positions match TRBD2. V lost 0 bases and J lost 5; bases outside the gene matches: 13. The CDR3 sequence is 17 residues long. CDR1 is SQVTM, CDR2 ANQGSEA, per germline. This CDR3 is CSVEDLGSSGSGDTQYF. The DNA for the CDR3 is TGCAGCGTTGAAGATTTGGGTTCGAGCGGGAGTGGAGATACGCAGTATTTT.

The genes are TRBV30 and TRBJ2-7, with D tentatively TRBD2 (5 bases). V was shortened by 3 bases and J by 5 bases, with 17 bases between the two germline ends. Germline CDR1 reads GTSNPN; CDR2 reads SVGIG (reference sequence). There are 14 residues in the CDR3. The chain's CDR3 is CAWRGPGPGNEQYF. The CDR3 DNA reads TGTGCCTGGAGAGGGCCAGGCCCGGGGAACGAGCAGTACTTC. Complete variable domain (other parts from reference TRBV30 and TRBJ2-7): SQTIHQWPATLVQPVGSPLSLECTVEGTSNPNLYWYRQAAGRGLQLLFYSVGIGQISSEVPQNLSASRPQDRQFILSSKKLLLSDSGFYLCAWRGPGPGNEQYFGPGTRLTVT.

The chain carries TRBV28 and TRBJ2-3; TRBD2 agrees at 9 bases. The CDR3 length is 12 residues. CDR1 and CDR2 from the germline V gene are MDHEN and SYDVKM. V dropped 11 bases and J dropped 5; count of bases not matched to a gene: 5. The CDR3 sequence is CACGGARDTQYF. The CDR3 DNA reads as TGTGCCTGCGGGGGGGCGAGAGATACGCAGTATTTT.

The gene calls are TRBV28 and TRBJ2-2, with TRBD2 identical over 7 bases. The V gene end was trimmed by 1 base and the J gene end by 6 bases; junction bases not matched to a gene: 8. CDR1 MDHEN and CDR2 SYDVKM come from the germline V gene. The CDR3 extends over 16 amino acids. The chain's CDR3 is CASSLLWGGRAGELFF. CDR3 nucleotide sequence: TGTGCCAGCAGTTTATTATGGGGGGGTAGGGCCGGGGAGCTGTTTTTT.

The rearrangement uses TRBV4-1 and TRBJ2-6; D remains unclear. Trimming pared 2 bases from V and 2 bases from J, leaving 10 bases between. This CDR3 comprises 16 residues. Looked up from germline, CDR1 is MGHRA and CDR2 is YSYEKL. CDR3 nucleotides: TGCGCCAGCAGCCAAAGAGGCAGCGCTGGGGCCAACGTCCTGACTTTC. Protein: CASSQRGSAGANVLTF.

This chain connects TRBV25-1 to TRBJ2-6; weak D call: TRBD1 (5 bases). Germline loops: CDR1 MGHDK, CDR2 SYGVNS. CDR3 length equals 15 residues. V was clipped by 6 bases and J by 2 bases, with 11 bases between them. The CDR3 DNA follows: TGTGCCAGCAGCCGAACGGACACTGGGGCCAACGTCCTGACTTTC. As protein: CASSRTDTGANVLTF.

The chain links TRBV19 to TRBJ1-6; D is possibly TRBD1 (5 bases). CDR3 length equals 14 residues. V was clipped by 11 bases and J by 7 bases, with 18 bases between them. In germline, CDR1 is LNHDA, CDR2 SQIVND (reference sequence). This CDR3 is CAAQPTGPNSPLHF. CDR3 bases: TGTGCCGCCCAACCTACAGGACCCAATTCACCCCTCCACTTT. The full variable domain, its missing parts supplied by reference TRBV19 and TRBJ1-6, is DGGITQSPKYLFRKEGQNVTLSCEQNLNHDAMYWYRQDPGQGLRLIYYSQIVNDFQKGDIAEGYSVSREKKESFPLTVTSAQKNPTAFYLCAAQPTGPNSPLHFGNGTRLTVT.

This clone was seen only once. The chain has TRBV5-1 and TRBJ2-7; 12 bases agree with TRBD2. Trimming took 5 bases from V and 0 from J; bases not matched to a gene: 3. This CDR3 is 15 amino acids long. The germline V gene encodes CDR1 SGHRS and CDR2 YFSETQ. DNA for the CDR3: TGCGCCAGCAGACCGACTAGCGGGAGCTCCTACGAGCAGTACTTC. As protein: CASRPTSGSSYEQYF.

To note about this clone: The junction does not match germline at one end; this may be a read error. The chain carries TRBV7-7 and TRBJ2-1, with 8 bases aligning to TRBD2. The germline V gene has CDR1 SSHAT and CDR2 FNYEAQ (reference sequence). The CDR3 has 12 residues. The CDR3 loop reads CASSPGGGEQFF. For the CDR3, the DNA is TGTGCTAGCAGCCCGGGGGGGGGTGAGCAGTTCTTC.

This chain joins TRBV28 and TRBJ1-5; 10 bases are a match to TRBD1. The germline V gene encodes CDR1 MDHEN and CDR2 SYDVKM. J lost 0 bases, V lost 3 bases, and 14 bases had no gene match. The CDR3 is 20 residues long. DNA of the CDR3: TGTGCCAGCAGTTTGGGGGTCGACAGGGGGCTACGAGCTAGCAATCAGCCCCAGCATTTT. This sequence encodes CASSLGVDRGLRASNQPQHF.

V is TRBV28 and J is TRBJ1-1; D possibly corresponds to TRBD1 (6 bases). The CDR3 has 14 amino acids. Germline V CDR1 and CDR2: MDHEN, SYDVKM. V lost 5 bases, J lost 1 base, and 11 bases lay in between. CDR3 coding DNA: TGTGCCAGCAGTCCCACAGGGAGGAACACTGAAGCTTTCTTT. As protein: CASSPTGRNTEAFF.

This clone has only a few counts. This rearrangement joins TRBV30 to TRBJ1-1, with D tentatively TRBD1 (5 bases). V shed 5 bases and J shed 3 bases, with 7 bases lying between them. The CDR3 consists of 11 residues. Germline values: CDR1 GTSNPN, CDR2 SVGIG (reference sequence). The CDR3 region has the DNA TGTGCCTGGGCAGGGTACACTGAAGCTTTCTTT. Translation gives CAWAGYTEAFF.